This is a list of T cell receptor beta chains from one sample in a study of blood T cell repertoires in COVID-19. Sequencing was performed with immunoSEQ multiplex PCR; in TCRdb, only in-frame clones are kept and a portion is missing. The sample has about 97,000 clones, about 90% seen once. Sequencing was performed on peripheral blood. The receptors were gathered from a man aged 45-60 years with COVID-19, enrolled during active disease. The CDR3 runs from the conserved cysteine through the conserved F or W. D genes are given only for firm matches. The size field is filled for only some rows; it gives once, few, many or a size class.

v_call	clone_size	d_call	j_call	cdr3_aa	cdr3_nt
TRBV5-4	-	-	TRBJ2-3	CASSLISSRDTQYF	TGTGCCAGCAGCTTAATTAGCTCCCGAGATACGCAGTATTTT
TRBV7-9	-	-	TRBJ2-3	CASSWGPSSTDTQYF	TGTGCCAGCAGCTGGGGGCCGTCGAGCACAGATACGCAGTATTTT
TRBV6-5	-	-	TRBJ1-1	CASSLQANTEAFF	TGTGCCAGCAGCCTCCAGGCGAACACTGAAGCTTTCTTT
TRBV7-2	-	-	TRBJ2-1	CASSPGGHSEFF	TGTGCCAGCAGCCCGGGGGGCCATTCCGAGTTCTTC
TRBV11-2	-	TRBD2	TRBJ2-7	CASSFMAGGSYEQYF	TGTGCCAGCAGCTTCATGGCGGGGGGCTCCTACGAGCAGTACTTC
TRBV15	once	-	TRBJ2-5	CATSRDRGRFETQYF	TGTGCCACCAGCAGAGACAGGGGACGATTTGAGACCCAGTACTTC
TRBV2	-	-	TRBJ1-4	CASSERTNEKLFF	TGTGCCAGCAGTGAACGGACTAATGAAAAACTGTTTTTT
TRBV27	once	-	TRBJ2-7	CASRPDSPTPYEQYF	TGTGCCAGCAGACCCGACAGTCCTACGCCGTACGAGCAGTACTTC
TRBV7-9	few	TRBD1	TRBJ1-2	CAEGQPHYGYTF	TGTGCTGAGGGACAGCCCCACTATGGCTACACCTTC
TRBV27	-	-	TRBJ2-3	CASTGLRGTDTQYF	TGTGCCAGCACTGGGCTGCGTGGCACAGATACGCAGTATTTT
TRBV5-1	-	-	TRBJ1-2	CASRRTDNYGYTF	TGCGCCAGCAGAAGGACAGACAACTATGGCTACACCTTC
TRBV2	-	TRBD1	TRBJ1-6	CASRPGQSSYNSPLHF	TGTGCCAGCAGACCGGGACAGAGCTCCTATAATTCACCCCTCCACTTT
TRBV9	once	TRBD2	TRBJ2-7	CASSRGAGGPYEQYF	TGTGCCAGCAGCCGAGGGGCGGGGGGACCCTACGAGCAGTACTTC
TRBV28	-	TRBD1	TRBJ1-2	CASRLLGTGIYGYTF	TGTGCCAGCAGGCTTTTAGGGACAGGGATATATGGCTACACCTTC
TRBV5-1	-	-	TRBJ1-3	CASSTGSSGNTIYF	TGCGCCAGCAGTACCGGGAGCTCTGGAAACACCATATATTTT
TRBV2	few	TRBD1	TRBJ2-2	CASRAGTGNTGELFF	TGTGCCAGCAGAGCCGGGACAGGGAACACCGGGGAGCTGTTTTTT
TRBV6-5	-	TRBD1	TRBJ1-1	CASSSLGQVNTEAFF	TGTGCCAGCAGTTCCTTGGGACAGGTCAACACTGAAGCTTTCTTT
TRBV6-6	-	-	TRBJ1-5	CASSYSTGYSNQPQHF	TGTGCCAGCAGTTACTCGACAGGCTATAGCAATCAGCCCCAGCATTTT
TRBV30	-	-	TRBJ2-7	CAWSVRYEQYF	TGTGCCTGGAGTGTCCGCTACGAGCAGTACTTC
TRBV10-2	-	TRBD1	TRBJ1-6	CASSENRQGADPLHF	TGCGCCAGCAGTGAAAATCGACAGGGGGCGGATCCCCTCCACTTT
TRBV4-2	-	-	TRBJ1-3	CASSQDTTARNTIYF	TGTGCCAGCAGCCAAGATACGACAGCTAGAAACACCATATATTTT
TRBV7-9	-	-	TRBJ2-2	CASSLVRGGRNTGELFF	TGTGCCAGCAGCTTAGTTCGTGGTGGGAGGAACACCGGGGAGCTGTTTTTT
TRBV19	-	-	TRBJ1-1	CASSERTDMNTEAFF	TGTGCCAGTAGTGAGAGGACGGACATGAACACTGAAGCTTTCTTT
TRBV7-9	-	TRBD1	TRBJ1-2	CASSSRDRGPYGYTF	TGTGCCAGCAGCTCCCGGGACAGGGGTCCCTATGGCTACACCTTC
TRBV5-1	-	TRBD1	TRBJ1-6	CASSQTPGQDYSPLHF	TGCGCCAGCAGCCAGACACCGGGACAGGACTATTCACCCCTCCACTTT
TRBV5-1	once	-	TRBJ1-2	CASSLSDSYGYTF	TGCGCCAGCAGCTTGTCCGACTCCTATGGCTACACCTTC
TRBV7-2	-	-	TRBJ1-5	CASSETGGFYQPQHF	TGTGCCAGCAGCGAGACTGGGGGGTTTTATCAGCCCCAGCATTTT
TRBV4-2	-	TRBD2	TRBJ2-1	CASSHGLAGASYNEQFF	TGTGCCAGCAGCCACGGACTAGCGGGGGCCTCCTACAATGAGCAGTTCTTC
TRBV27	-	-	TRBJ1-2	CASSPRGGNGYTF	TGTGCCAGCAGTCCGCGGGGGGGAAATGGCTACACCTTC
TRBV7-6	-	TRBD2	TRBJ2-3	CASSPSGLAGTQYF	TGTGCCAGCAGCCCCTCGGGACTAGCAGGTACGCAGTATTTT
TRBV2	-	-	TRBJ2-3	CASSARRTDTQYF	TGTGCCAGCAGTGCGCGCCGCACAGATACGCAGTATTTT
TRBV9	-	TRBD1	TRBJ2-1	CASSVGGGQGYNEQFF	TGTGCCAGCAGCGTAGGAGGGGGACAGGGGTACAATGAGCAGTTCTTC
TRBV27	-	TRBD1	TRBJ1-1	CASSNTGGMYTEAFF	TGTGCCAGCAGTAATACAGGGGGCATGTACACTGAAGCTTTCTTT
TRBV24-1	-	TRBD1	TRBJ1-2	CATSEPTGFGYTF	TGTGCCACCAGTGAACCGACAGGGTTTGGCTACACCTTC
TRBV7-3	-	-	TRBJ2-7	CASRTHSYEQYF	TGTGCCAGCAGGACTCACTCCTACGAGCAGTACTTC
TRBV29-1	-	TRBD1	TRBJ1-4	CSVVGTATNEKLFF	TGCAGCGTTGTGGGGACAGCAACTAATGAAAAACTGTTTTTT
TRBV30	-	TRBD1	TRBJ1-4	CAWSRDRGQEKLFF	TGTGCCTGGAGTCGGGACAGGGGGCAAGAAAAACTGTTTTTT
TRBV15	once	-	TRBJ1-3	CATSRRGSGNTIYF	TGTGCCACCAGCAGAAGGGGATCTGGAAACACCATATATTTT
TRBV30	-	-	TRBJ1-1	CAWRPYRVNTEAFF	TGTGCCTGGAGGCCATACAGGGTAAACACTGAAGCTTTCTTT
TRBV24-1	-	TRBD2	TRBJ2-1	CATAGTSSLNEQFF	TGTGCCACCGCCGGGACTAGCTCTCTCAATGAGCAGTTCTTC
TRBV19	-	TRBD1	TRBJ1-6	CASSSDRGADSPLHF	TGTGCCAGTAGTTCGGACAGGGGAGCGGATTCACCCCTCCACTTT
TRBV7-9	once	TRBD1	TRBJ1-1	CASSPLIPQTGGTEAFF	TGTGCCAGCAGCCCACTCATTCCGCAGACAGGGGGCACTGAAGCTTTCTTT
TRBV6-5	-	TRBD1	TRBJ2-7	CASTPAGGYEQYF	TGTGCCAGCACCCCGGCAGGGGGCTACGAGCAGTACTTC
TRBV19	-	-	TRBJ1-1	CASTLQGLNTEAFF	TGTGCCAGTACCTTACAGGGACTGAACACTGAAGCTTTCTTT
TRBV9	-	TRBD2	TRBJ2-1	CASSVSSGVYYEQFF	TGTGCCAGCAGCGTCTCTAGCGGGGTTTATTATGAGCAGTTCTTC